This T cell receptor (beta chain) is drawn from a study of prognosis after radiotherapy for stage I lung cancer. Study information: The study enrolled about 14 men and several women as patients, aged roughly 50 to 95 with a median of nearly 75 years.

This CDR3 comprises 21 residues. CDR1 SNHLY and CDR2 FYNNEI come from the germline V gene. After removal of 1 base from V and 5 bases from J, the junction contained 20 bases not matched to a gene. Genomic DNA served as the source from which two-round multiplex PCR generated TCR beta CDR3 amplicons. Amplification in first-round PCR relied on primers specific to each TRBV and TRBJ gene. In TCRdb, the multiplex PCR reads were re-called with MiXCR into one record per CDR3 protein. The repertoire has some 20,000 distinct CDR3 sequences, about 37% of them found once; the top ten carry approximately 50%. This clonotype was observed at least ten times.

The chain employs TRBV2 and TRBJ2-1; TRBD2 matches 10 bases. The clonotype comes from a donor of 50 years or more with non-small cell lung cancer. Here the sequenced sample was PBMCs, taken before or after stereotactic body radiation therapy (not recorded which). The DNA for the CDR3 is TGTGCCAGCAGTGAAGGTCCCGGGGCGACTAGCGGGTTCATGAGGGACAATGAGCAGTTCTTC. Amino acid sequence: CASSEGPGATSGFMRDNEQFF.